The entry that follows covers one T cell receptor (beta chain) sequence. Its antigen remains unidentified. The data were taken from a study of CD4 T cells in relation to SARS-CoV-2 and coronaviruses. The V and J ends lost 4 bases and 1 base, in that order; junction bases with no gene match: 4. Germline V gene data show CDR1 as SGHNT and CDR2 as YYREEE (reference sequence). This CDR3 comprises 16 residues. Data came from immunoSEQ multiplex PCR; TCRdb stores just in-frame clones and leaves some out. This table has some 16,000 clones, roughly four fifths appearing once. The unexposed donors gave CD4+ T cells in 2011-2018, prior to COVID-19. The cells were cultured for about 10 days before CD4+ T cells were isolated.

The clonotype comes from a human donor in good health. The chain links TRBV5-4 to TRBJ2-2; TRBD2 aligns across 10 bases. Sequencing was performed on CD4+ T cells from PBMCs, cultured in vitro. The CDR3 DNA reads TGTGCCAGCAGCACACGGACTAGCGGGAACACCGGGGAGCTGTTTTTT. Its translation is CASSTRTSGNTGELFF.